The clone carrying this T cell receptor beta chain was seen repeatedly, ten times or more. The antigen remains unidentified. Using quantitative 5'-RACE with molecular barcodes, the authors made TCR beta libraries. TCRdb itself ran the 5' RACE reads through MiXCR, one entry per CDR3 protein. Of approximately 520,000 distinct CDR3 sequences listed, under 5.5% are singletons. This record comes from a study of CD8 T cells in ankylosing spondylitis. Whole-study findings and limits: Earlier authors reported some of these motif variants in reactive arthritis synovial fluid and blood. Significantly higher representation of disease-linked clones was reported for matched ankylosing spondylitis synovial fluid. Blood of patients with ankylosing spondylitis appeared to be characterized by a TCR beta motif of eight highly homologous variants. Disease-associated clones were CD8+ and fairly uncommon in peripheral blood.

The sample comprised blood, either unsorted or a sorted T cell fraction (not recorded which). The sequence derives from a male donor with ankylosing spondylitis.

The CDR3 region has the DNA TGTGCCAGCAGCCGAAATGGGGGGACGAACACTGAAGCTTTCTTT. Protein product: CASSRNGGTNTEAFF. The V call is TRBV7-2, the J call TRBJ1-1; weak D call: TRBD1 (5 bases). Per the germline V gene, CDR1 is SGHTA and CDR2 is FQGNSA. CDR3 size: 15 residues. V lost 5 bases and J lost 1, with 14 bases in between.